This T cell receptor (beta chain) was identified in a study of tumor-infiltrating lymphocytes in localized non-small cell lung cancer. This CDR3 contains 15 residues. V gave up 2 bases and J gave up 3 bases; unmatched junction bases: 4. From germline, CDR1 is SGHTA and CDR2 FQGTGA. The repertoire was sequenced with immunoSEQ multiplex PCR; TCRdb's copy has only in-frame clones and lacks some. The sample shows around 14,000 clones, approximately 68% of them seen only once. Findings of the study overall: No T-cell fraction difference was seen between IM1 and IM2 tumors.

Details on this clone: The target antigen is unknown.

The receptor was isolated from a human donor with non-small cell lung cancer. The material sequenced was uninvolved lung tissue not adjacent to the tumor. The rearrangement joins TRBV7-3 to TRBJ1-1, with 9 bases aligning to TRBD1. CDR3 loop: CASSLGRTGDTEAFF. The CDR3, as DNA: TGTGCCAGCAGCTTAGGTAGGACAGGGGACACTGAAGCTTTCTTT.